The clone carrying this T cell receptor beta chain was detected once. TCRdb's table, derived via immunoSEQ multiplex PCR, lists solely in-frame clones and lacks some. The sample lists about 76,000 clones; 87% were seen once. This sample stems from a study of blood T cell repertoires in COVID-19. Study information: Sites in the United States, Italy and Spain provided acute and convalescent COVID-19 samples.

V was pared by 2 bases and J by 1 base, with 4 bases of the junction left unmatched. This CDR3 has 15 amino acids. From germline, CDR1 is SGHKS and CDR2 YYEKEE (reference sequence). Specimen: peripheral blood. The receptor was isolated from a man aged 25-40 years with acute or convalescent COVID-19. The chain couples TRBV5-5 to TRBJ2-3, with 7 bases aligning to TRBD1. CDR3 loop: CASSLGGQGTDTQYF. In nucleotides, the CDR3 is TGTGCCAGCAGCTTAGGGGGCCAAGGCACAGATACGCAGTATTTT.